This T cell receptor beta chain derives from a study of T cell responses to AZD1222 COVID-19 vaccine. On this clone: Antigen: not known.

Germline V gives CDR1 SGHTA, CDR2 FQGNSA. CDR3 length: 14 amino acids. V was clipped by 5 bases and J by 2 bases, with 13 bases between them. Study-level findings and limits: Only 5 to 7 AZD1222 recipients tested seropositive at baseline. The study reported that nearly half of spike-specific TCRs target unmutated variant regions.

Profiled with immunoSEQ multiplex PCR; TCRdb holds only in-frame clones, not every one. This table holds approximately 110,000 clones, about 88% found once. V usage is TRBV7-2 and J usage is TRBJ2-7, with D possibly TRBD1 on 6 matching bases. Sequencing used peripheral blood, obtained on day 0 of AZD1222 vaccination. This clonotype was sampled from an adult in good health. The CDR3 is CASSPGQPAYEQYF. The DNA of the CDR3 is TGTGCCAGCAGCCCCGGACAGCCAGCCTACGAGCAGTACTTC. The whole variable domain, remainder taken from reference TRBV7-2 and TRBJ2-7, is GAGVSQSPSNKVTEKGKDVELRCDPISGHTALYWYRQSLGQGLEFLIYFQGNSAPDKSGLPSDRFSAERTGGSVSTLTIQRTQQEDSAVYLCASSPGQPAYEQYFGPGTRLTVT.